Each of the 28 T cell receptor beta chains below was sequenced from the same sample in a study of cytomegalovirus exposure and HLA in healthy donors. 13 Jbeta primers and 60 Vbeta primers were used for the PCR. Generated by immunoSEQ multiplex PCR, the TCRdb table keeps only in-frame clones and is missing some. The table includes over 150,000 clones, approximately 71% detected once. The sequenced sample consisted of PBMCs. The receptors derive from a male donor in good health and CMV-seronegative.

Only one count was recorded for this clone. The CDR3 protein is CASSPGQYNSPLHF. In nucleotides, the CDR3 is TGTGCCAGTAGCCCCGGACAGTATAATTCACCCCTCCACTTT. The chain recombines TRBV19 with TRBJ1-6; D perhaps matches TRBD1 (6 bases). Trimming removed 6 bases from V and 4 bases from J, with 10 bases in between. The V gene's germline CDR1 is LNHDA and CDR2 SQIVND (reference sequence). The CDR3 extends over 14 amino acids.

The CDR3 protein is CASSQESRTGAYEQYF. CDR3 DNA sequence: TGCGCCAGCAGCCAAGAGTCACGGACAGGGGCCTACGAGCAGTACTTC. This chain uses TRBV4-1 with TRBJ2-7; 9 nucleotides agree with TRBD1. V lost 0 bases, J lost 2 bases, and 5 bases stayed unmatched. The CDR3 contains 16 residues. Germline assignment: CDR1 MGHRA and CDR2 YSYEKL.

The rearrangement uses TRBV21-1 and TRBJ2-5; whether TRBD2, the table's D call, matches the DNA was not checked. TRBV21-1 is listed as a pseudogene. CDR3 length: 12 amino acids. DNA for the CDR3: TGTGCCAGCAGCAAAGGGGAGGAGACCCAGTACTTC. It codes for CASSKGEETQYF.

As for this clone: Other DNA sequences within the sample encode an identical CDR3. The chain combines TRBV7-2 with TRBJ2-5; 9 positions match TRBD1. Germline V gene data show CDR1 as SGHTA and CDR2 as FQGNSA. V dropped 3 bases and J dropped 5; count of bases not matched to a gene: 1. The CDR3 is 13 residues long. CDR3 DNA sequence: TGTGCCAGCAGCTTTGGGACAGGGGAGACCCAGTACTTC. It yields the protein CASSFGTGETQYF. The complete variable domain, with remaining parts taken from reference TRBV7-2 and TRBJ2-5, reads GAGVSQSPSNKVTEKGKDVELRCDPISGHTALYWYRQSLGQGLEFLIYFQGNSAPDKSGLPSDRFSAERTGGSVSTLTIQRTQQEDSAVYLCASSFGTGETQYFGPGTRLLVL.

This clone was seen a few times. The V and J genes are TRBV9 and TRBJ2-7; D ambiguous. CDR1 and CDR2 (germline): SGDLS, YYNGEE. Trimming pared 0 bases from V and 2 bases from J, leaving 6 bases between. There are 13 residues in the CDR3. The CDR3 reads CASSVGVTYEQYF. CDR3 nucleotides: TGTGCCAGCAGCGTAGGCGTGACCTACGAGCAGTACTTC.

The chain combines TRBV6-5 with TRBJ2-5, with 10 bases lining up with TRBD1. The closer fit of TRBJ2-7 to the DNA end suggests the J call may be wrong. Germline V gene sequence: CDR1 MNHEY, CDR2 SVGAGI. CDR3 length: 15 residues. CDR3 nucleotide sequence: TGTGCCAGCAGTTACGGGACAGGGGTTTCCTACGAGCAGTACTTC. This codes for CASSYGTGVSYEQYF.

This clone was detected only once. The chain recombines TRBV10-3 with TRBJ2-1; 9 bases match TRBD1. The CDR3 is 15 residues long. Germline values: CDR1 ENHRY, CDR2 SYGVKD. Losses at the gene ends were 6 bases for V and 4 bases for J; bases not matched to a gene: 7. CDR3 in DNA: TGTGCCATCAGCTGGGAAGGACAGGGGTACAATGAGCAGTTCTTC. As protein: CAISWEGQGYNEQFF.

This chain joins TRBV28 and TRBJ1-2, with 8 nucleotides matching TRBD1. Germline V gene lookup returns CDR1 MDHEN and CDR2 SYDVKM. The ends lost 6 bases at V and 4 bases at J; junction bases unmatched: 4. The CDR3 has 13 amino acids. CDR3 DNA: TGTGCCAGCAGGCCTCAGGGGGCCTATGGCTACACCTTC. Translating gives CASRPQGAYGYTF.

The CDR3, as DNA: TGTGCCAGTTCCCGACAGAGCAATCAGCCCCAGCATTTT. Translated, it gives CASSRQSNQPQHF. V usage is TRBV19 and J usage is TRBJ1-5; TRBD1 is a possible D gene (5 bases). V lost 8 bases and J lost 1, with 9 bases in between. Germline V gene sequence: CDR1 LNHDA, CDR2 SQIVND (reference sequence). CDR3 size: 13 residues. The complete variable domain, with remaining parts taken from reference TRBV19 and TRBJ1-5, reads DGGITQSPKYLFRKEGQNVTLSCEQNLNHDAMYWYRQDPGQGLRLIYYSQIVNDFQKGDIAEGYSVSREKKESFPLTVTSAQKNPTAFYLCASSRQSNQPQHFGDGTRLSIL.

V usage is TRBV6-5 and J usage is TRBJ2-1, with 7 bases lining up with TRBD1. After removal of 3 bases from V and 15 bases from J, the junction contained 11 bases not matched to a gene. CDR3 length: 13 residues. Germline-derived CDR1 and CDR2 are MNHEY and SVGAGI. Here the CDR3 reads CASSYYVATGPFF. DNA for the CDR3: TGTGCCAGCAGTTATTACGTAGCGACAGGGCCGTTCTTC.

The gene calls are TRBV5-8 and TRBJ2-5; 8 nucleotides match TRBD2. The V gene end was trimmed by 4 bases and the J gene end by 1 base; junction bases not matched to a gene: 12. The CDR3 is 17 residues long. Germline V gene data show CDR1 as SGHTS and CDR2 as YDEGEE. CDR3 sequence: CASSAGLAGSPQETQYF. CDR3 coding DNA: TGTGCCAGCAGCGCCGGATTAGCGGGGAGCCCCCAAGAGACCCAGTACTTC. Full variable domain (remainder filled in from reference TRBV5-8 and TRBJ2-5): EAGVTQSPTHLIKTRGQQATLRCSPISGHTSVYWYQQALGLGLQFLLWYDEGEERNRGNFPPRFSGRQFPNYSSELNVNALELEDSALYLCASSAGLAGSPQETQYFGPGTRLLVL.

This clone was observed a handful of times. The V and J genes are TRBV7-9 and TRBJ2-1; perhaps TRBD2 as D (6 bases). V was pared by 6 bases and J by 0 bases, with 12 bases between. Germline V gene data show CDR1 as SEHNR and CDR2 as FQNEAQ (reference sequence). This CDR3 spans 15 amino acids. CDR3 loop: CASRGGISSYNEQFF. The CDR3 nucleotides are TGTGCCAGCAGGGGCGGGATTAGCTCCTACAATGAGCAGTTCTTC.

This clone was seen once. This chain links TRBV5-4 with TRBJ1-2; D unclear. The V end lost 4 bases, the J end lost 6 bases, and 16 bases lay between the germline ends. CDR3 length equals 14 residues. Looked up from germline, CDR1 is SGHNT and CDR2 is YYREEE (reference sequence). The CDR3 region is CASSLPLGSNGYTF. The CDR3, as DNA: TGTGCCAGCAGCCTCCCGTTAGGGAGTAATGGCTACACCTTC. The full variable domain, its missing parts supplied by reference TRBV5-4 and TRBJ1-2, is ETGVTQSPTHLIKTRGQQVTLRCSSQSGHNTVSWYQQALGQGPQFIFQYYREEENGRGNFPPRFSGLQFPNYSSELNVNALELDDSALYLCASSLPLGSNGYTFGSGTRLTVV.

CDR3 residues: CSVEDTGRDQYF. In nucleotides, the CDR3 is TGCAGCGTTGAAGATACAGGGAGGGATCAGTACTTC. The chain employs TRBV29-1 and TRBJ2-7; D is perhaps TRBD2 (7 bases). The germline CDR1 and CDR2 sequences are SQVTM and ANQGSEA. The V and J ends lost 0 bases and 10 bases respectively, with 13 bases between them. The CDR3 sequence is 12 residues long.

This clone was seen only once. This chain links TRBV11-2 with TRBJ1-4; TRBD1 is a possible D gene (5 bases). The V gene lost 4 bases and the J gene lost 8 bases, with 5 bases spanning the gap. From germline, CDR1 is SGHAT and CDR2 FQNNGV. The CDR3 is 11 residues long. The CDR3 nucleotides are TGTGCCAGCAGCTCAGGGGAAAAACTGTTTTTT. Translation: CASSSGEKLFF. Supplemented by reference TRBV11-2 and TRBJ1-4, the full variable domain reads EAGVAQSPRYKIIEKRQSVAFWCNPISGHATLYWYQQILGQGPKLLIQFQNNGVVDDSQLPKDRFSAERLKGVDSTLKIQPAKLEDSAVYLCASSSGEKLFFGSGTQLSVL.

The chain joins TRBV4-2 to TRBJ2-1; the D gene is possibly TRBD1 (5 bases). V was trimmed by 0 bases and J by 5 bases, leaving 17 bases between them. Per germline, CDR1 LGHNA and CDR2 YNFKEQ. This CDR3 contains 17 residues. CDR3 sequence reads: CASSQEPGRSDNNEQFF. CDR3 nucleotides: TGTGCCAGCAGCCAAGAGCCCGGGCGGTCGGACAACAATGAGCAGTTCTTC.

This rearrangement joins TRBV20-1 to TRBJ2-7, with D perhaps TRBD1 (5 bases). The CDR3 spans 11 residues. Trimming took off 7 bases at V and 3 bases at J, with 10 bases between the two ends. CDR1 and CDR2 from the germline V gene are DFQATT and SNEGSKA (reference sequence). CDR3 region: CSGQMNYEQYF. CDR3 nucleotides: TGCAGTGGACAGATGAACTACGAGCAGTACTTC.

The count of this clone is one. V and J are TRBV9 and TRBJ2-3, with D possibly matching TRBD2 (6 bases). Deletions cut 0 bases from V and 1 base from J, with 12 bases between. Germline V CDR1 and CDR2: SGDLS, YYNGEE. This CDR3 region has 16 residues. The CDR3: CASSVVSRGGTDTQYF. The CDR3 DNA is TGTGCCAGCAGCGTAGTGTCACGCGGGGGCACAGATACGCAGTATTTT.

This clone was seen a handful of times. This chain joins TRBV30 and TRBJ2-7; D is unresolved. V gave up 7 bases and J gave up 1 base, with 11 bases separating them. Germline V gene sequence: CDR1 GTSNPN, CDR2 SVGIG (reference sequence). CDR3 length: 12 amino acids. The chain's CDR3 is CAFSLVSYEQYF. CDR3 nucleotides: TGTGCCTTTTCTCTAGTTTCCTACGAGCAGTACTTC. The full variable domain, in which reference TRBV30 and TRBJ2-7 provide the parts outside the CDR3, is SQTIHQWPATLVQPVGSPLSLECTVEGTSNPNLYWYRQAAGRGLQLLFYSVGIGQISSEVPQNLSASRPQDRQFILSSKKLLLSDSGFYLCAFSLVSYEQYFGPGTRLTVT.

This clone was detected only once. The CDR3 sequence is CASSINPGLAGNNEQFF. CDR3 bases: TGTGCCAGTAGTATAAACCCCGGACTAGCGGGAAACAATGAGCAGTTCTTC. The J gene is TRBJ2-1, the V gene TRBV19; 12 bases map to TRBD2. Germline V gene sequence: CDR1 LNHDA, CDR2 SQIVND (reference sequence). Trimming took 2 bases from V and 5 from J; bases not matched to a gene: 7. This CDR3 comprises 17 residues.

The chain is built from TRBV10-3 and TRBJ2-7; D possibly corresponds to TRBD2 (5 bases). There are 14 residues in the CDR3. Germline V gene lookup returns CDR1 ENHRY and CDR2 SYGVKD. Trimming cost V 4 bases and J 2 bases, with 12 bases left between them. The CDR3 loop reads CAISAWTVTYEQYF. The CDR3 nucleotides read TGTGCCATCAGTGCCTGGACTGTTACCTACGAGCAGTACTTC.

CDR3 in amino acids: CASSQRGEEQYF. CDR3 sequence (DNA): TGCGCCAGCAGCCAACGGGGGGAAGAGCAGTACTTC. This chain uses TRBV4-3 with TRBJ2-7; 7 bases align to TRBD2. With 2 bases clipped from V and 7 bases from J, the junction kept 2 bases outside the gene matches. The germline CDR1 and CDR2 sequences are LGHNA and YSLEER. The CDR3 has 12 residues.

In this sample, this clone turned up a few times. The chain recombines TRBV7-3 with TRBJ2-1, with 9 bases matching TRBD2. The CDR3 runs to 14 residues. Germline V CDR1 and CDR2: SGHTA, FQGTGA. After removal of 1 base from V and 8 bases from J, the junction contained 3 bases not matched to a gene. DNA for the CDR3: TGTGCCAGCAGCTTAAGCAGCGGGAGGTATGAGCAGTTCTTC. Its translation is CASSLSSGRYEQFF.

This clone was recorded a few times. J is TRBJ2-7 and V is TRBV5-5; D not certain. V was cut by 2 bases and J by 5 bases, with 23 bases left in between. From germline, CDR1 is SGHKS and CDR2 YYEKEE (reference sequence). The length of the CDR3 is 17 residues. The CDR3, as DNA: TGTGCCAGCAGCTTATCCCATCGGGTTACTATATCGGACGAGCAGTACTTC. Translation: CASSLSHRVTISDEQYF.

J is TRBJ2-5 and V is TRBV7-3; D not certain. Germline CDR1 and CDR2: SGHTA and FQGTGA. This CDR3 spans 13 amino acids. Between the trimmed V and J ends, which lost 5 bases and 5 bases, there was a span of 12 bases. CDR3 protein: CASSAYTEETQYF. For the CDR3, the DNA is TGTGCCAGCAGCGCGTACACGGAGGAGACCCAGTACTTC. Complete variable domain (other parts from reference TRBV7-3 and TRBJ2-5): GAGVSQTPSNKVTEKGKYVELRCDPISGHTALYWYRQSLGQGPEFLIYFQGTGAADDSGLPNDRFFAVRPEGSVSTLKIQRTERGDSAVYLCASSAYTEETQYFGPGTRLLVL.

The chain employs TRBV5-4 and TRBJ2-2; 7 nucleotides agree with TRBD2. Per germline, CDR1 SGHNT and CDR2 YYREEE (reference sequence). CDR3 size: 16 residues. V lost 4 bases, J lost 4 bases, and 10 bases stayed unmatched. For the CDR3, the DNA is TGTGCCAGCAGCCCCCCGGGGGAGGGACCCACCGGGGAGCTGTTTTTT. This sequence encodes CASSPPGEGPTGELFF.

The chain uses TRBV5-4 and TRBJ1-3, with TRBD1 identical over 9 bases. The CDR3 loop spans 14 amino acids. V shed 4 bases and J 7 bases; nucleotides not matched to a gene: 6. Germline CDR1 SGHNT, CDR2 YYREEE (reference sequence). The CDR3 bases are TGTGCCAGCAGCGGGGCCGGGACAGGGAACACCATATATTTT. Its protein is CASSGAGTGNTIYF.

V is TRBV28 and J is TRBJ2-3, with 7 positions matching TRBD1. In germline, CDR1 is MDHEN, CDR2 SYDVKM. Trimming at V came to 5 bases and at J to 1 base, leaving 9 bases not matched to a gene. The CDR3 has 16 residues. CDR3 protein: CASSPSTGYGTDTQYF. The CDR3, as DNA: TGTGCCAGCAGTCCCTCGACAGGGTACGGCACAGATACGCAGTATTTT. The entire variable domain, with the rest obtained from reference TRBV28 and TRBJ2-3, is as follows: DVKVTQSSRYLVKRTGEKVFLECVQDMDHENMFWYRQDPGLGLRLIYFSYDVKMKEKGDIPEGYSVSREKKERFSLILESASTNQTSMYLCASSPSTGYGTDTQYFGPGTRLTVL.